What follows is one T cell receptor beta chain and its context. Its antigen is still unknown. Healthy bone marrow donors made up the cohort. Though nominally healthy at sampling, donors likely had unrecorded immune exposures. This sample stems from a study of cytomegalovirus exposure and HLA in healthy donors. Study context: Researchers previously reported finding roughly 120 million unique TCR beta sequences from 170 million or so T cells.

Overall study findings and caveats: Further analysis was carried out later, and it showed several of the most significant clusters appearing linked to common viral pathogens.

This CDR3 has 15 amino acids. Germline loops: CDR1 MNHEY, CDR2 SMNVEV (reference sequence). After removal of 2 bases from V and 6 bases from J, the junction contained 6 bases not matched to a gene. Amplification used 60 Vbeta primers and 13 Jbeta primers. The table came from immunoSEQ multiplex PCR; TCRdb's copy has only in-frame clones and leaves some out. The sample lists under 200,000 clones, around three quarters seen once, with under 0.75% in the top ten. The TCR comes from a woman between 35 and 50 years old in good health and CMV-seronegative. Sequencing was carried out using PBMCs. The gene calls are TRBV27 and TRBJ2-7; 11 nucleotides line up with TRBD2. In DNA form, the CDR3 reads TGTGCCAGCAGTTTAGGGACTAGCGGTACCGGCGAGCAGTACTTC. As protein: CASSLGTSGTGEQYF.